This entry is about one TCR beta chain. The target antigen is unknown. The CDR3 loop spans 14 amino acids. Germline CDR1 reads KGHSH; CDR2 reads LQKENI. The V and J ends lost 3 bases and 3 bases respectively, with 11 bases between them. This record comes from a study of memory CD4+ T cells and cytomegalovirus serostatus. In the study overall: Healthy Belgian adult donors included about nine CMV-positive and 24 CMV-negative people.

The sort gate was single viable CD3+CD4+CD8-CD45RO+ cells for memory CD4+ T cells. General study points: CD4+ memory repertoires contained about two fifths of the 164 reported CMV TCRbeta sequences.

The data were produced by immunoSEQ multiplex PCR, yet TCRdb's version contains in-frame clones alone and is incomplete. The sample lists around 53,000 clones; 65% to 85% were seen once. Sequences were obtained from memory CD4+ T cells from blood. The rearrangement uses TRBV18 and TRBJ2-5; tentatively, D is TRBD2 (6 bases). The TCR originated in an adult in good health and CMV-seropositive. CDR3 in amino acids: CASSPSGGKETQYF. For the CDR3, the DNA is TGTGCCAGCTCACCTTCCGGGGGAAAAGAGACCCAGTACTTC.